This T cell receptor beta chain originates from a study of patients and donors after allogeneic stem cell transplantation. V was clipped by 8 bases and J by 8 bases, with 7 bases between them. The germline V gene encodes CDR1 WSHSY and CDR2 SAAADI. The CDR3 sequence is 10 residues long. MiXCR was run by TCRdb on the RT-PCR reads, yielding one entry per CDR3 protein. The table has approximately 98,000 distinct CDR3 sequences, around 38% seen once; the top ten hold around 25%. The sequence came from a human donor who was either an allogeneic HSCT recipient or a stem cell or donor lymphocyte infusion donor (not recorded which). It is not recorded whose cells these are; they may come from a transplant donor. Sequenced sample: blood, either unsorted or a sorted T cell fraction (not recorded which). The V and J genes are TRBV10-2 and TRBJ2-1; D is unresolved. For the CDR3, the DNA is TGCGCCAGCGGGAAGGATGAGCAGTTCTTC. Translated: CASGKDEQFF.